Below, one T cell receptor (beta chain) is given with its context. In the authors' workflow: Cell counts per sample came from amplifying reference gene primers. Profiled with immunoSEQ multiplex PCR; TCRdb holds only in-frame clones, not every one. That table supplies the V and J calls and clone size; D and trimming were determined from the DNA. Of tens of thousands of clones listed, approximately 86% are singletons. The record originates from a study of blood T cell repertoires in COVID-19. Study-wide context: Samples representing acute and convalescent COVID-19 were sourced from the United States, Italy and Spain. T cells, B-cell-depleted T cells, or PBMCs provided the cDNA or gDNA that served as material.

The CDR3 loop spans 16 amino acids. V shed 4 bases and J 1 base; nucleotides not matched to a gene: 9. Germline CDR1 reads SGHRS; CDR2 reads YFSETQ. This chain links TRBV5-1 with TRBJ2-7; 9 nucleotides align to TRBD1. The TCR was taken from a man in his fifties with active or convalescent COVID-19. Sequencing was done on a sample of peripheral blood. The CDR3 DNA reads TGCGCCAGCAGCCCCTACAGGGGGCCCGCGTCCTACGAGCAGTACGTC. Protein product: CASSPYRGPASYEQYV.